This T cell receptor (beta chain) was profiled in a study of control samples from healthy donors and cancer patients. This CDR3 has 14 amino acids. Germline V gives CDR1 SGHKS, CDR2 YYEKEE (reference sequence). J lost 6 bases, V lost 3 bases, and 4 bases had no gene match. Data came from immunoSEQ multiplex PCR; TCRdb stores just in-frame clones and leaves some out. This table has about 150,000 clones, about nine tenths appearing once. The sequence derives from a woman aged 40 to 55 in good health. The J gene is TRBJ2-3, the V gene TRBV5-5; 10 nucleotides agree with TRBD1. The specimen sequenced was blood. This chain's CDR3 is CASSSGTGVDTQYF. The CDR3 nucleotides read TGTGCCAGCAGCTCCGGGACAGGGGTTGATACGCAGTATTTT.